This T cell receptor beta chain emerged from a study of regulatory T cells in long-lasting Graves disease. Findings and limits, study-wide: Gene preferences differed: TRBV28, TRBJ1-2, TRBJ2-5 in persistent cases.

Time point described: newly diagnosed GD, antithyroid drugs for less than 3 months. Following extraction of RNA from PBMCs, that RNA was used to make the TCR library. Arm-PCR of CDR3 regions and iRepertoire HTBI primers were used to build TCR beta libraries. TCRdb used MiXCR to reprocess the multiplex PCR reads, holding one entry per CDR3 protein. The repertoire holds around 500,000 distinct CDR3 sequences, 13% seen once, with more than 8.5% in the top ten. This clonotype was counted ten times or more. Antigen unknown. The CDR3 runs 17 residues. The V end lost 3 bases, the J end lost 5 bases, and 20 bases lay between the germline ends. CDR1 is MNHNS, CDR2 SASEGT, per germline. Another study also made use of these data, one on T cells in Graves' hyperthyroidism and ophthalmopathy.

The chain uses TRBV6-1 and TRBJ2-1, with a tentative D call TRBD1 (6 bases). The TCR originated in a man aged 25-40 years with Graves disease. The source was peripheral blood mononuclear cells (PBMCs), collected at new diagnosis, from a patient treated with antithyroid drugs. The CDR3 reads CASSDSRGPVRHNEQFF. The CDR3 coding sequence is TGTGCCAGCAGTGACTCCAGGGGCCCCGTCCGACACAATGAGCAGTTCTTC.